This TCR beta chain was obtained from a study of OX40 agonist ivuxolimab in advanced cancers. Overall study: Partial responses were achieved by three patients, of whom one had hepatocellular carcinoma and two had cutaneous melanoma. Study-wide points: Also present in some nonresponders was a low level of normalized T-cell clonal expansion. CD4+ and CD8+ blood T cells expanded clonally by week 6 at 0.1 to 3.0 mg/kg.

The protocol was immunoSEQ multiplex PCR, while the TCRdb copy is restricted to in-frame clones and leaves out a portion. The table has almost 85,000 clones, 94% seen once. Concerning this clone: What it recognizes is unknown.

V was pared by 0 bases and J by 3 bases, with 9 bases between. Germline lookup yields CDR1 LNHNV and CDR2 YYDKDF (reference sequence). The CDR3 totals 15 residues. The receptor comes from an adult with an advanced solid tumor such as melanoma, head and neck, liver or kidney cancer. This specimen was CD4+ or CD8+ T cells sorted from blood, taken in a trial of the OX40 agonist ivuxolimab. This chain links TRBV15 with TRBJ2-1; no firm D call. CDR3 protein: CATSRDKPLYNEQFF. The CDR3 coding sequence is TGTGCCACCAGCAGAGATAAACCTCTCTACAATGAGCAGTTCTTC.